A selection of T cell receptor beta chains follows, all from one sample in a study of blood T cells in healthy people across ages. TCRdb reprocessed the 5' RACE reads with MiXCR, giving one entry per CDR3 protein. The data show about 780,000 distinct CDR3 sequences, roughly 46% seen once. The sample consisted of blood. The receptors shown here come from a man of 80 years or more in good health. The CDR3 runs from the conserved cysteine through the conserved F or W. The order of the fields is clone size, J gene, V gene, D gene, CDR3 DNA, CDR3 protein. D genes are given only for firm matches. Expanded clones are given a class, and other clones once, few, many or no size at all.

NA,TRBJ2-4,TRBV4-2,TRBD2,TGTGCCAGCAGCTACGAGGGAGGGACGGGCATTCAGTACTTC,CASSYEGGTGIQYF
many,TRBJ2-5,TRBV24-1,TRBD1,TGTGCCACCGCGGATGTTCTGGACCAACAGGGGGAATCTTACCAAGAGACCCAGTACTTC,CATADVLDQQGESYQETQYF
NA,TRBJ2-1,TRBV20-1,NA,TGCAGTGCTCACAACTACCGGGACTTCTACAATGAGCAGTTCTTC,CSAHNYRDFYNEQFF
few,TRBJ2-1,TRBV24-1,NA,TGTGCCACCAGTGATCCACTAGGAACAGGCGGCTCCTACAATGAGCAGTTCTTC,CATSDPLGTGGSYNEQFF
few,TRBJ2-7,TRBV28,TRBD1,TGTGCCAGCAGTCACTACCCGGGACAGGGGTTCGGCGAGCAGTACTTC,CASSHYPGQGFGEQYF
few,TRBJ2-5,TRBV3-1,NA,TGTGCCAGCAGCCAAGATCTAAGCGTAGCGATGGAGACCCAGTACTTC,CASSQDLSVAMETQYF
NA,TRBJ2-4,TRBV14,NA,TGTGCCAGCAGCCAAGACACAGGCCGAGCCCTACGAGCCAAAAACATTCAGTACTTC,CASSQDTGRALRAKNIQYF
NA,TRBJ1-4,TRBV7-2,TRBD1,TGTGCCAGCAGCTCTCGACAGGGGGCGGAAAAACTGTTTTTT,CASSSRQGAEKLFF
NA,TRBJ1-4,TRBV9,NA,TGTGCCAGCAGCCGGGACACCCGAACTAATGAAAAACTGTTTTTT,CASSRDTRTNEKLFF
many,TRBJ2-1,TRBV20-1,NA,TGCAGTGCACCCGGAACCCGCTGGGGGAACAATGAGCAGTTCTTC,CSAPGTRWGNNEQFF
NA,TRBJ2-7,TRBV7-2,NA,TGTGCCAGCAGCTTAAGAGTCGGATCCAGCGCCTACTACGAGCAGTACTTC,CASSLRVGSSAYYEQYF
few,TRBJ2-7,TRBV20-1,TRBD2,TGCAGTGCTAGTAGTCCGTCTAGCGGATACTACGAGCAGTACTTC,CSASSPSSGYYEQYF
many,TRBJ1-2,TRBV29-1,NA,TGCAGCGTTGACAGGGGCCTATTGGGCTACACCTTC,CSVDRGLLGYTF
NA,TRBJ2-1,TRBV11-2,NA,TGTGCCAGCAGCTTAGATGGGGCCGGGGGTTCCTACAATGAGCAGTTCTTC,CASSLDGAGGSYNEQFF
NA,TRBJ2-7,TRBV18,TRBD2,TGTGCCAGCTCACCATATCCTAGCGGGAGGGCCGGATACGAGCAGTACTTC,CASSPYPSGRAGYEQYF
few,TRBJ2-7,TRBV7-2,NA,TGTGCCAGCAGCTTGTCCCCAGGGACAAGCTACGAGCAGTACTTC,CASSLSPGTSYEQYF
NA,TRBJ2-3,TRBV20-1,NA,TGCAGTGCTAGTCGTGGGGTCGGCGCGGTCACAGATACGCAGTATTTT,CSASRGVGAVTDTQYF
NA,TRBJ1-5,TRBV29-1,NA,TGCAGCGTTGTTCTCCCAGGCAATAGCAATCAGCCCCAGCATTTT,CSVVLPGNSNQPQHF
NA,TRBJ2-4,TRBV3-1,TRBD2,TGTGCCAGCAGCCAAGGAGCGGGACCCAAAAACATTCAGTACTTC,CASSQGAGPKNIQYF
NA,TRBJ2-1,TRBV29-1,NA,TGCAGCGGGGAGGACCGACACAATGAGCAGTTCTTC,CSGEDRHNEQFF
few,TRBJ1-5,TRBV7-9,NA,TGTGCCAGCAGCTTAGCTGGGGAAAATCAGCCCCAGCATTTT,CASSLAGENQPQHF
few,TRBJ2-6,TRBV5-1,TRBD1,TGCGCCAGCAGCTTGGTGGGACAGATCTCTGGGGCCAACGTCCTGACTTTC,CASSLVGQISGANVLTF
few,TRBJ1-5,TRBV10-3,NA,TGTGCCATCAGTGGGATTGGCGGCAGTCAGCCCCAGCATTTT,CAISGIGGSQPQHF
NA,TRBJ1-1,TRBV6-6,NA,TGTGCCAGCAGTCCAGGGACCGCCCTCGGGAACACTGAAGCTTTCTTT,CASSPGTALGNTEAFF
NA,TRBJ1-4,TRBV12-3/TRBV12-4,TRBD1,TGTGCCAGCTGCAATACAGGGGGGGGGGAAAAACTGTTTTTT,CASCNTGGGEKLFF
few,TRBJ2-4,TRBV18,NA,TGTGCCAGCTCACCCGACGAACAGTTAGCCAAAAACATTCAGTACTTC,CASSPDEQLAKNIQYF
NA,TRBJ2-1,TRBV18,TRBD2,TGTGCCAGCTCACCAGTCTCGGCTAGCGGATACAATGAGCAGTTCTTC,CASSPVSASGYNEQFF
NA,TRBJ2-2,TRBV12-3/TRBV12-4,NA,TGTGCCAGCAGTTTTAGGGTGAATAACGGGGAGCTGTTTTTT,CASSFRVNNGELFF
NA,TRBJ1-2,TRBV28,NA,TGTGCCAGCAGTTTACAATTCGGCAACTATGGCTACACCTTC,CASSLQFGNYGYTF
NA,TRBJ2-7,TRBV14,NA,TGTGCCAGCAGCCGGGACTCCTGCGAGCAGTACTTC,CASSRDSCEQYF
NA,TRBJ2-2,TRBV7-2,NA,TGTGCCAGCAGCTCTTCTTCGGTTTACACCGGGGAGCTGTTTTTT,CASSSSSVYTGELFF
NA,TRBJ2-1,TRBV7-9,TRBD2,TGTGCCAGCAGCTCCCCACCGCCTAGCGGGCAATACAATGAGCAGTTCTTC,CASSSPPPSGQYNEQFF
NA,TRBJ2-1,TRBV12-3/TRBV12-4,NA,TGTGCCAGCAGTTTAACCGGTTCTTATGAGCAGTTCTTC,CASSLTGSYEQFF
NA,TRBJ2-7,TRBV3-1,NA,TGTGCCAGCAGCTGGATCCGGGGTGGAAGCTCCTACGAGCAGTACTTC,CASSWIRGGSSYEQYF
NA,TRBJ2-1,TRBV11-2,TRBD2,TGTGCCAGCAGCTTATCCCCACCGGGACTAGCGATTGATGAGCAGTTCTTC,CASSLSPPGLAIDEQFF
NA,TRBJ1-4,TRBV6-2/TRBV6-3,TRBD1,TGTGCCAGCTCCGGGACAGGGACCCTTAATGAAAAACTGTTTTTT,CASSGTGTLNEKLFF
NA,TRBJ2-5,TRBV25-1,NA,TGTGCCAGCAGTGACCCCCGGTCCGCTTACCAGAAAGAGACCCAGTACTTC,CASSDPRSAYQKETQYF
few,TRBJ2-7,TRBV20-1,TRBD2,TGCAGTGCTCCTCACCCACTAGCGGTTGGATACGAGCAGTACTTC,CSAPHPLAVGYEQYF
NA,TRBJ1-1,TRBV12-3/TRBV12-4,NA,TGTGCCAGCAGTCCCTATCCAGGGACTGAAGCTTTCTTT,CASSPYPGTEAFF
NA,TRBJ1-4,TRBV28,TRBD1,TGTGCCAGCAGGACAGGGGGCATCGGGGAAAAACTGTTTTTT,CASRTGGIGEKLFF
NA,TRBJ2-3,TRBV20-1,NA,TGCAGTGCTAGAGATCTCCAGGGTTGGGATACGCAGTATTTT,CSARDLQGWDTQYF
NA,TRBJ2-5,TRBV10-3,NA,TGTGCCATCAGTGAGGGCTCCTTAAATGAGCAGTACTTC,CAISEGSLNEQYF
NA,TRBJ1-6,TRBV20-1,NA,TGCAGTGCTAGAGATTGGTCGAGGGGCAGATCCTATAATTCACCCCTCCACTTT,CSARDWSRGRSYNSPLHF
few,TRBJ2-3,TRBV12-5,NA,TGTGCTAGTGGTCCAACCGGGGCACTCACAGATACGCAGTATTTT,CASGPTGALTDTQYF
NA,TRBJ2-1,TRBV5-1,NA,TGCGCCAGCAGCACCCTCACAGGGAATAGCTACAATGAGCAGTTCTTC,CASSTLTGNSYNEQFF
NA,TRBJ2-5,TRBV9,NA,TGTGCCAGCAGCGCGGCCTACACGAATATCCAAGAGACCCAGTACTTC,CASSAAYTNIQETQYF
NA,TRBJ1-6,TRBV18,TRBD1,TGTGCCAGCTCACCCGGGACAGCAGAGAATTCACCCCTCCACTTT,CASSPGTAENSPLHF
NA,TRBJ2-7,TRBV9,NA,TGTGCCAGCAGCGTAAGCTTCGGCGACGAGCAGTACTTC,CASSVSFGDEQYF
NA,TRBJ2-7,TRBV5-1,NA,TGCGCCAGCAGCTTGGACAGTCTCTACGAGCAGTACTTC,CASSLDSLYEQYF
few,TRBJ1-2,TRBV6-1,NA,TGTGCCAGCAGTGAAGTCCTAGGGGGCTACACCTTC,CASSEVLGGYTF
NA,TRBJ2-7,TRBV21-1,NA,TGTGCCAGCAGCAAAGCGCCCCGGGCTAGCGGGACCTACGAGCAGTACTTC,CASSKAPRASGTYEQYF
few,TRBJ2-5,TRBV11-2,TRBD1,TGTGCCAGCAGCACTGCACAGGGGCGGGAGACCCAGTACTTC,CASSTAQGRETQYF
NA,TRBJ1-4,TRBV9,NA,TGTGCCAGCAGCCCCACGCGGGCAGGATCTAATGAAAAACTGTTTTTT,CASSPTRAGSNEKLFF
few,TRBJ1-1,TRBV4-2,NA,TGTGCCAGCAGCCAAGATCGGCAGGGCTCGGTGCAAGCTTTCTTT,CASSQDRQGSVQAFF
NA,TRBJ2-7,TRBV9,NA,TGTGCCAGCACCCAGACTAGTTTCGGTGAGCAGTACTTC,CASTQTSFGEQYF
many,TRBJ2-1,TRBV7-2,TRBD1,TGTGCCAGCAGCCTCTCGACAGGGAACAATGAGCAGTTCTTC,CASSLSTGNNEQFF
many,TRBJ2-1,TRBV5-1,NA,TGCGCCAGCAGCTTGGATGGGGGATACAATGAGCAGTTCTTC,CASSLDGGYNEQFF
NA,TRBJ1-1,TRBV7-8,NA,TGTGCCAGCAGCTTTTCCAGTAACACTGAAGCTTTCTTT,CASSFSSNTEAFF
few,TRBJ2-1,TRBV3-1,TRBD2,TGTGCCAGCAGCCACGGGCCGTTTGCGGGAGGGGGAGAGTTCTTC,CASSHGPFAGGGEFF